The clone carrying this T cell receptor beta chain was observed a single time. What it binds is not known. There are 15 residues in the CDR3. V was clipped by 2 bases and J by 10 bases; unmatched bases: 8. The germline CDR1 and CDR2 sequences are SGHTA and FQGTGA. The source of the sample is a study of T cell responses to AZD1222 COVID-19 vaccine. Study overall: Analysis merged second doses at about 4 or about 12 weeks.

Clones were sequenced by immunoSEQ multiplex PCR, and TCRdb holds only the in-frame ones, with some missing. The profile shows roughly 160,000 clones, 88% of them singletons. Study-wide results and caveats: Repertoire sampling was restricted to post-peak T cell response timepoints. Mostly white British, mostly female donors; authors suggested clonal diversity may be underestimated.

The V call is TRBV7-3, the J call TRBJ2-1; 10 nucleotides match TRBD2. The sequenced sample was peripheral blood, obtained on day 0 of AZD1222 vaccination. This TCR was sampled from an adult in good health. The CDR3: CASSLGLAGEGEQFF. The CDR3 DNA sequence: TGTGCCAGCAGCTTAGGGCTAGCGGGAGAGGGGGAGCAGTTCTTC.